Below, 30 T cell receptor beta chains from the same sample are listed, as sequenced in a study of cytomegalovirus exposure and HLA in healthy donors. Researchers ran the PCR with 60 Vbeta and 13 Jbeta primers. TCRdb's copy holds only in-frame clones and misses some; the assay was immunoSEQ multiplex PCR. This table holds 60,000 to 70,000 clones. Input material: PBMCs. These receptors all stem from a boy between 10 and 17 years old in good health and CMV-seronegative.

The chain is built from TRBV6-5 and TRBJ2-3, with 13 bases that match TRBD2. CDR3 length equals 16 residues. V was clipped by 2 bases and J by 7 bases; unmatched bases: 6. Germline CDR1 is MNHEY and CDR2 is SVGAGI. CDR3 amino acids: CASSYRTSGRGNTQYF. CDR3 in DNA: TGTGCCAGCAGTTACCGGACTAGCGGGAGAGGAAATACGCAGTATTTT.

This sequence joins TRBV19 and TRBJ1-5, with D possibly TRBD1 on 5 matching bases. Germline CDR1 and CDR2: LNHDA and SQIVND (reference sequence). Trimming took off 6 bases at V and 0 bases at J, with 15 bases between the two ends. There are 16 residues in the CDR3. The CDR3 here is CASSANRLYSNQPQHF. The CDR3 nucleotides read TGTGCCAGTAGCGCGAACAGGCTTTATAGCAATCAGCCCCAGCATTTT. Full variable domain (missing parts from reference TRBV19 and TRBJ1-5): DGGITQSPKYLFRKEGQNVTLSCEQNLNHDAMYWYRQDPGQGLRLIYYSQIVNDFQKGDIAEGYSVSREKKESFPLTVTSAQKNPTAFYLCASSANRLYSNQPQHFGDGTRLSIL.

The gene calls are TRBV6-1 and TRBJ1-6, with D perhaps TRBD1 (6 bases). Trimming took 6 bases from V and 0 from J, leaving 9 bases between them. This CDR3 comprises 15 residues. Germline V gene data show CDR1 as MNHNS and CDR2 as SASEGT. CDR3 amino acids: CASRQGNSYNSPLHF. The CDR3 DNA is TGTGCCAGCAGACAGGGTAACTCCTATAATTCACCCCTCCACTTT.

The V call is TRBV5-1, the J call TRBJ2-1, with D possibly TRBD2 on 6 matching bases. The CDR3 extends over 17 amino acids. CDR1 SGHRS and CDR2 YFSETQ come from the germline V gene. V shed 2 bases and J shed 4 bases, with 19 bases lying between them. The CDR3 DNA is TGCGCCAGCAGCTTTACTACGACTAGACTGGCTTACAATGAGCAGTTCTTC. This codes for CASSFTTTRLAYNEQFF.

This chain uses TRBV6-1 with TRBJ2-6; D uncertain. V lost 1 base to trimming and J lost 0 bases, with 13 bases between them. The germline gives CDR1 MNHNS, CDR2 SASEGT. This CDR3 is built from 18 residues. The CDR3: CASSEVSTDNSGANVLTF. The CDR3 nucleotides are TGTGCCAGCAGTGAAGTTAGTACAGACAACTCTGGGGCCAACGTCCTGACTTTC.

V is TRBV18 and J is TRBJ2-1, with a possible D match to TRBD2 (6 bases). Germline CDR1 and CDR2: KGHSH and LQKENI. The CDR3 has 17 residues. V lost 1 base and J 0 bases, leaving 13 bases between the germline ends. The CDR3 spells CASSPQSVGSSYNEQFF. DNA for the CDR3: TGTGCCAGCTCACCACAGTCGGTCGGGAGCTCCTACAATGAGCAGTTCTTC.

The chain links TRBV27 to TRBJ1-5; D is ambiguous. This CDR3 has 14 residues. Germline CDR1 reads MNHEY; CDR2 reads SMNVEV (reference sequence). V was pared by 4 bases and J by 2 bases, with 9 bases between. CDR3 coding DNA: TGTGCCAGCAGTTCCGCGAATGGCAATCAGCCCCAGCATTTT. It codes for CASSSANGNQPQHF.

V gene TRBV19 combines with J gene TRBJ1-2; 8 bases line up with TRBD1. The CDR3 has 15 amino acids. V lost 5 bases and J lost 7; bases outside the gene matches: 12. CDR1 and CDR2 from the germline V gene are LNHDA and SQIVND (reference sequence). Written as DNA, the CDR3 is TGTGCCAGTAGTTTTCGGACAGGGTACCGTCCTGGCTACACCTTC. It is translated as CASSFRTGYRPGYTF.

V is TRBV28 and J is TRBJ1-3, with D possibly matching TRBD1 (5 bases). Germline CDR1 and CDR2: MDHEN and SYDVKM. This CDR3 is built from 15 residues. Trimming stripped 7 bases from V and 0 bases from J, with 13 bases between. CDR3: CASTLLGGSGNTIYF. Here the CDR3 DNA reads TGTGCCAGCACCCTACTCGGGGGCTCTGGAAACACCATATATTTT.

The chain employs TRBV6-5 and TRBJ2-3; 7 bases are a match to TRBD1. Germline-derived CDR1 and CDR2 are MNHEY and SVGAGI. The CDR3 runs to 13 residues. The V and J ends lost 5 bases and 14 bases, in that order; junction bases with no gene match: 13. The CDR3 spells CASSKEPGTVPYF. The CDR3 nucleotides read TGTGCCAGCAGTAAAGAACCCGGGACAGTACCGTATTTT.

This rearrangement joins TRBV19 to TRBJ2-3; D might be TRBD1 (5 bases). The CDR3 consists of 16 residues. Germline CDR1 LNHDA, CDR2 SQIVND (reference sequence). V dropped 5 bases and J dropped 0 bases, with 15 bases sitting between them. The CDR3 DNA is TGTGCCAGTAGTGAGCGTGGGGCTCCGAGCACAGATACGCAGTATTTT. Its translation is CASSERGAPSTDTQYF.

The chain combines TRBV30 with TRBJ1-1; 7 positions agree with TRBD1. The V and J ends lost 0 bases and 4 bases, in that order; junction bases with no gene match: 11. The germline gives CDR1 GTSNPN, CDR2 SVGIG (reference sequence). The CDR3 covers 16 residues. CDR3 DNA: TGTGCCTGGAGTGTATGGGGAACAGGGGAAAGCACTGAAGCTTTCTTT. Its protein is CAWSVWGTGESTEAFF.

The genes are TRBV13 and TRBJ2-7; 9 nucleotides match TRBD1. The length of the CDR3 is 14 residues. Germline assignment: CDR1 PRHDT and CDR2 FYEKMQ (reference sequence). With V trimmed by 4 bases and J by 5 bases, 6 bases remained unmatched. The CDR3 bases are TGTGCCAGCAGCTCCGGGACAGGGTCCCACGAGCAGTACTTC. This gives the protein CASSSGTGSHEQYF.

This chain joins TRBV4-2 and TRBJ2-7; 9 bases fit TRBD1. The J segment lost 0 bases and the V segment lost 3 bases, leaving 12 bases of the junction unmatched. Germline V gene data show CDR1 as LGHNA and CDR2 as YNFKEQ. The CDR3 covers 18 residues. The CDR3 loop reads CASSHPNLGQGHSYEQYF. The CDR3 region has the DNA TGTGCCAGCAGCCACCCTAACCTCGGACAGGGGCACTCCTACGAGCAGTACTTC.

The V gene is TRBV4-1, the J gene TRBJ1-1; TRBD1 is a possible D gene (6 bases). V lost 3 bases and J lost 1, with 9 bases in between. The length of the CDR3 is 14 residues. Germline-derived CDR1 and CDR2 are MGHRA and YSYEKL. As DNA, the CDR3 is TGCGCCAGCAGCCACCTCAGGGGGAACACTGAAGCTTTCTTT. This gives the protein CASSHLRGNTEAFF.

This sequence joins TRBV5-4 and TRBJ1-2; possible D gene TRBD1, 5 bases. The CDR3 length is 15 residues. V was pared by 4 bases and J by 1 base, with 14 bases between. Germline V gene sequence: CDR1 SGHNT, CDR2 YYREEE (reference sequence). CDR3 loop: CASSAGQDLNYGYTF. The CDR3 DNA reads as TGTGCCAGCAGCGCGGGGCAGGACCTTAACTATGGCTACACCTTC. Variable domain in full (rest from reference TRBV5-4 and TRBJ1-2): ETGVTQSPTHLIKTRGQQVTLRCSSQSGHNTVSWYQQALGQGPQFIFQYYREEENGRGNFPPRFSGLQFPNYSSELNVNALELDDSALYLCASSAGQDLNYGYTFGSGTRLTVV.

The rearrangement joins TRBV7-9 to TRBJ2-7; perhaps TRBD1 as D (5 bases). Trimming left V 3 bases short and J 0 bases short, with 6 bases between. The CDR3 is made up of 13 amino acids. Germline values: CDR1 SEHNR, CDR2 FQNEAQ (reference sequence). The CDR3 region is CASSLTDSYEQYF. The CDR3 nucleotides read TGTGCCAGCAGCTTGACAGACTCCTACGAGCAGTACTTC.

Written as DNA, the CDR3 is TGTGCCAGCAGTGAGACCGGGACAGTCTTAGGAGGCACCTTC. Residues: CASSETGTVLGGTF. The chain is built from TRBV6-1 and TRBJ1-2; 7 positions match TRBD1. From germline, CDR1 is MNHNS and CDR2 SASEGT. V trimming: 3 bases; J trimming: 13 bases; junction bases outside the gene matches: 14. The CDR3 loop spans 14 amino acids.

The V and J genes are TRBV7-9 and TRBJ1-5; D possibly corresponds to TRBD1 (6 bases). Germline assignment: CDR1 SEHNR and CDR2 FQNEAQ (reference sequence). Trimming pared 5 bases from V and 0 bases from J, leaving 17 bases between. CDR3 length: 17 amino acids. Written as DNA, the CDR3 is TGTGCCAGCAGCCCGGGCGGGGGGGCGGGTAGCAATCAGCCCCAGCATTTT. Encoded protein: CASSPGGGAGSNQPQHF.

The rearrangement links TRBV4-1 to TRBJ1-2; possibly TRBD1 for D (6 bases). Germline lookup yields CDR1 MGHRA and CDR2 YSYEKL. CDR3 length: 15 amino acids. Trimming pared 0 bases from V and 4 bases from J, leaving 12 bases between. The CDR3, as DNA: TGCGCCAGCAGCCAAGATTCGGGGGGCCCCTATGGCTACACCTTC. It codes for CASSQDSGGPYGYTF.

The DNA for the CDR3 is TGTGCCAGCAGTGAGGGACTAGCGGGGGGCTCCTACGAGCAGTACTTC. This encodes CASSEGLAGGSYEQYF. The genes are TRBV6-1 and TRBJ2-7, with 15 nucleotides matching TRBD2. Germline-derived CDR1 and CDR2 are MNHNS and SASEGT. Trimming at V came to 3 bases and at J to 0 bases, leaving 0 bases not matched to a gene. The CDR3 runs 16 residues.

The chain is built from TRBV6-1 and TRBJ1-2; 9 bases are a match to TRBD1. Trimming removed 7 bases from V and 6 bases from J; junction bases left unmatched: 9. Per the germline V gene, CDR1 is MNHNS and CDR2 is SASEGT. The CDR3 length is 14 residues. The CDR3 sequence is CASTLRDRENGYTF. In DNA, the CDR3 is TGTGCCAGCACCCTCCGGGACAGGGAAAATGGCTACACCTTC.

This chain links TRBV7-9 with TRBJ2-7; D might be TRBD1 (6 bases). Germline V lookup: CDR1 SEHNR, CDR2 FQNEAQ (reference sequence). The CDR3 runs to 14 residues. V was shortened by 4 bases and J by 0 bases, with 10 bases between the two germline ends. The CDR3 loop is CASSSQGISYEQYF. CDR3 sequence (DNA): TGTGCCAGCAGCTCACAGGGAATCTCCTACGAGCAGTACTTC.

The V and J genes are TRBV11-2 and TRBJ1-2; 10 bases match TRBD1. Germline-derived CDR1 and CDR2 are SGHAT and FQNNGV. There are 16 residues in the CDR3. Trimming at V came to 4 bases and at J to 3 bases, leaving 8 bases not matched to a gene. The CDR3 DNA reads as TGTGCCAGCAGCTCTCCTCGGACAGGGGGAGACTATGGCTACACCTTC. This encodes CASSSPRTGGDYGYTF. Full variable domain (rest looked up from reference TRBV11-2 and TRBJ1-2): EAGVAQSPRYKIIEKRQSVAFWCNPISGHATLYWYQQILGQGPKLLIQFQNNGVVDDSQLPKDRFSAERLKGVDSTLKIQPAKLEDSAVYLCASSSPRTGGDYGYTFGSGTRLTVV.

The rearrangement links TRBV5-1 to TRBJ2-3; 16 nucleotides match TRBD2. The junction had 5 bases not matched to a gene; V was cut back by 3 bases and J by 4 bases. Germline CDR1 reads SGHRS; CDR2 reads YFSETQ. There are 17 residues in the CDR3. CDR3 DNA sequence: TGCGCCAGCAGCTGGTCCGGGACTAGCGGGGGGGCAGATACGCAGTATTTT. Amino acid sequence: CASSWSGTSGGADTQYF.

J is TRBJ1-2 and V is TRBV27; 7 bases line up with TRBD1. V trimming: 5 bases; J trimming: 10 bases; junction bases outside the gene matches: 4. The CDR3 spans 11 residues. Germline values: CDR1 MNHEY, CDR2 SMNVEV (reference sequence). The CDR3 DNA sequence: TGTGCCAGCAGTCTAGGGGGCCTCTACACCTTC. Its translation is CASSLGGLYTF.

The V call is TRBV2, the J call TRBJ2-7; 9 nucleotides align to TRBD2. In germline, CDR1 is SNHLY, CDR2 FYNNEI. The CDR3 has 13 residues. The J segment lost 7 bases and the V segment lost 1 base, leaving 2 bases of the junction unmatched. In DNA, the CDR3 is TGTGCCAGCAGTGAAGAACTAGCGGGTGAGCAGTACTTC. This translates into CASSEELAGEQYF. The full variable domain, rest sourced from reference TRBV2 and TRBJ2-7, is EPEVTQTPSHQVTQMGQEVILRCVPISNHLYFYWYRQILGQKVEFLVSFYNNEISEKSEIFDDQFSVERPDGSNFTLKIRSTKLEDSAMYFCASSEELAGEQYFGPGTRLTVT.

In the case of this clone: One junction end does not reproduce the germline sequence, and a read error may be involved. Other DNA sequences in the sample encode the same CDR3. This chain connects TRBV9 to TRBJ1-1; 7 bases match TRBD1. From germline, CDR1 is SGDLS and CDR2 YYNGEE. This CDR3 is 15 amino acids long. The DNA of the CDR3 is TGCGCCAGCAGCTCGGGACAGTATGCGAACACTGAAGCTTTCTTT. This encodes CASSSGQYANTEAFF.

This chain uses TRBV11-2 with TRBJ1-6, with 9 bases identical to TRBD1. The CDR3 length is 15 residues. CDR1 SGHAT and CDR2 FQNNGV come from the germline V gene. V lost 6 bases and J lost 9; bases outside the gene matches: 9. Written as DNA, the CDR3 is TGTGCCAGCAGACGACCGGGACAGGGTATTTCACCCCTCCACTTT. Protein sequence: CASRRPGQGISPLHF.

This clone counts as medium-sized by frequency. DNA for the CDR3: TGTGCCAGCGAAACGGGACAGGGGTACACGGGCTACACCTTC. Its protein product is CASETGQGYTGYTF. V and J are TRBV2 and TRBJ1-2; 10 bases agree with TRBD1. This CDR3 region has 14 residues. J was trimmed by 8 bases and V by 8 bases; bases with no gene match: 11. The germline CDR1 and CDR2 sequences are SNHLY and FYNNEI. Full variable domain (remainder filled in from reference TRBV2 and TRBJ1-2): EPEVTQTPSHQVTQMGQEVILRCVPISNHLYFYWYRQILGQKVEFLVSFYNNEISEKSEIFDDQFSVERPDGSNFTLKIRSTKLEDSAMYFCASETGQGYTGYTFGSGTRLTVV.